This T cell receptor (beta chain) stems from a study of OX40 agonist ivuxolimab in advanced cancers. Overall study context: Cancers in dose escalation were hepatocellular, melanoma, renal cell and head and neck. Earlier anti-PD-1, anti-PD-L1 or anti-CTLA-4 therapy was permitted; 30% to 45% had received some.

On this clone itself: Its matching antigen is unknown.

Profiling relied on immunoSEQ multiplex PCR, and the TCRdb table lists in-frame clones only, not all of them. The repertoire consists of some 47,000 clones, with around 80% occurring once and the leading ten covering about 6.8%. The timepoints at which blood was sampled were baseline, cycle 4 day 1, and cycle 7 day 1. The study's findings and limits: Averaging showed that CD8+ T cells had more expanded clones than CD4+ did.

The CDR3 is 13 residues long. Germline assignment: CDR1 LGHNT and CDR2 FRNRAP. Deletions cut 6 bases from V and 0 bases from J, with 8 bases between. The origin of this receptor is an adult with an advanced solid tumor such as melanoma, head and neck, liver or kidney cancer. The sequencing here drew on CD4+ or CD8+ T cells sorted from blood, taken in a trial of the OX40 agonist ivuxolimab. V gene TRBV12-5 combines with J gene TRBJ1-1; no clear D. As DNA, the CDR3 is TGTGCTAGTGGCCCAAGATTGAACACTGAAGCTTTCTTT. It encodes CASGPRLNTEAFF.